These T cell receptor beta chains were read from a single sample in a study of T cells in Graves' hyperthyroidism and ophthalmopathy. TCRdb reprocessed the multiplex PCR reads via MiXCR and lists one record per CDR3 protein. The table includes around 400,000 distinct CDR3 sequences, approximately 14% detected once. Sequenced material: blood. These receptors came from a woman under 30 with Graves' hyperthyroidism that later progressed to Graves' ophthalmopathy. Both conserved end residues are part of each CDR3. Part of the rows lack a size; the others show once, few, many or a class for expanded clones.

NA TRBV20-1 CSAPSQSEPYEQYF
few TRBV6-1 CASSQGGEKPYEQYF
many TRBV20-1 CSATNRGHEQFF
many TRBV6-1 CATIWDINTGELFF
NA TRBV5-1 CASSYTSGGETQYF
many TRBV6-1 CASSDLDRANPGANVLTF
NA TRBV5-6 CASSFGTSGRDGDTQYF
many TRBV7-8 CASSLSLGTSGLETQYF
few TRBV20-1 CSARHPGLADIYEQYF
many TRBV7-9 CASSAGDPKETQYF
once TRBV7-2 CASSQGVAGAYEQYF
NA TRBV4-1 CASSPRNTGQEAFF
many TRBV2 CASSEDRDTGELFF
NA TRBV27 CASSLKFNYEQYF
many TRBV27 CASSTNYEQYF
NA TRBV7-9 CASSFGGGAGIFFNEQFF
few TRBV12-3/TRBV12-4 CASSFSRRTDTQYF
many TRBV30 CACRGLSPNEQFF
few TRBV20-1 CSARAWGQLALQGNEQFF
many TRBV5-1 CASTYSGAIYNEQFF
NA TRBV7-7 CASSSSGKLDTQYF
many TRBV28 CASSLGLNEQFF
many TRBV6-1 CASSSEGYEQYF
many TRBV28 CASNLQAMNTEAFF
many TRBV3-1 CASTDRGETQYF